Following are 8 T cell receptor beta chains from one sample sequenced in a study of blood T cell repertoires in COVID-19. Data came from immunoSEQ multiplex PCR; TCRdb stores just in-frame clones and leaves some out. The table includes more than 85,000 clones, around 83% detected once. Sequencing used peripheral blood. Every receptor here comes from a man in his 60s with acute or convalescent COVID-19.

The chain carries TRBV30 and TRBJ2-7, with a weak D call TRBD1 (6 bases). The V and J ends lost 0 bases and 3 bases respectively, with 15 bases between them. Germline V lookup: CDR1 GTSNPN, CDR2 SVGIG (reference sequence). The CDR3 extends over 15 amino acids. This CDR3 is CAWSVGRGGSYEQYF. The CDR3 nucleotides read TGTGCCTGGAGTGTAGGTCGTGGGGGCAGCTACGAGCAGTACTTC.

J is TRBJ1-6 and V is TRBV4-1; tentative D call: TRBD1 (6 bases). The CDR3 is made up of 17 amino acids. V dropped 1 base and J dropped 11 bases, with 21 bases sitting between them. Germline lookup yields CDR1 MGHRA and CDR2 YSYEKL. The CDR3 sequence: CASSQGSRTAGRPPLHF. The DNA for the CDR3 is TGCGCCAGCAGCCAAGGGTCGCGGACAGCCGGTAGGCCACCCCTCCACTTT.

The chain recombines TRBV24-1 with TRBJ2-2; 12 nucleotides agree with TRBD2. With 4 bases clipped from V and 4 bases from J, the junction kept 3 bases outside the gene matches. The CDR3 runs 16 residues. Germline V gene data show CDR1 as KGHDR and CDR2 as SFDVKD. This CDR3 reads CATSDASGGATGELFF. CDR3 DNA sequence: TGTGCCACCAGTGACGCTAGCGGGGGGGCCACCGGGGAGCTGTTTTTT.

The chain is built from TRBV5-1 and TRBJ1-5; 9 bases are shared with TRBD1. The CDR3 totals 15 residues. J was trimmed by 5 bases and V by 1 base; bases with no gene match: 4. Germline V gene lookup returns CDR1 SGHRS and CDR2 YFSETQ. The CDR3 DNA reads TGCGCCAGCAGCTTGTCGACAGGGGGTTATCAGCCCCAGCATTTT. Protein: CASSLSTGGYQPQHF. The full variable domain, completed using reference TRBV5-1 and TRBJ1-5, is KAGVTQTPRYLIKTRGQQVTLSCSPISGHRSVSWYQQTPGQGLQFLFEYFSETQRNKGNFPGRFSGRQFSNSRSEMNVSTLELGDSALYLCASSLSTGGYQPQHFGDGTRLSIL.

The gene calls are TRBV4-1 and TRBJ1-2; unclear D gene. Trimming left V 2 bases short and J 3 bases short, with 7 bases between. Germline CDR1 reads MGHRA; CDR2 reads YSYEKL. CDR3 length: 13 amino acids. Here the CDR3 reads CASSQTTDYGYTF. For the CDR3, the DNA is TGCGCCAGCAGCCAAACCACGGACTATGGCTACACCTTC.

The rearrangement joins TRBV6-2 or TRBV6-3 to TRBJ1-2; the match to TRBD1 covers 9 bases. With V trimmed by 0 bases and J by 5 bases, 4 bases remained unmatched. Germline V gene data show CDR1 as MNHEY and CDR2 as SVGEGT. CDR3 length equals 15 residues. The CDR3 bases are TGTGCCAGCAGTTACTCGGGACAGGGAGTGTATGGCTACACCTTC. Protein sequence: CASSYSGQGVYGYTF.

The CDR3 loop reads CASSLSQGSNTEAFF. In nucleotides, the CDR3 is TGTGCCAGCAGCTTATCTCAGGGTTCGAACACTGAAGCTTTCTTT. V usage is TRBV7-9 and J usage is TRBJ1-1, with D perhaps matching TRBD1 (5 bases). Deletions cut 2 bases from V and 1 base from J, with 11 bases between. CDR3 length equals 15 residues. The germline V gene encodes CDR1 SEHNR and CDR2 FQNEAQ (reference sequence).

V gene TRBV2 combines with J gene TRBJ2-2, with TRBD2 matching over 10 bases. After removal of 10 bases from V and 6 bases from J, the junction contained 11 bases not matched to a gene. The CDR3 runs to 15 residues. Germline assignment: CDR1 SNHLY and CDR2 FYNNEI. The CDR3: CATLAGGERSGELFF. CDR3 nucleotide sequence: TGTGCCACCTTAGCGGGGGGAGAACGTTCCGGGGAGCTGTTTTTT.